Here is one T cell receptor (beta chain) with its context. The antigen is not known. The sample is drawn from a study of shared clonotypes between healthy human individuals. Study in general: Every donor yielded three CD4 naive, three CD4 memory, two CD8 naive and one CD8 memory plate.

Study-level results: Compared with memory subsets, naive subsets generally had larger estimated richness. Clonotype sharing among donors, it was expected, would be affected by sequencing depth.

Produced via immunoSEQ multiplex PCR; TCRdb's table is partial and in-frame only. The table includes roughly 2 million clones, nearly 97% detected once. All donors were healthy HIV-negative adults lacking recent acute infections or vaccinations. This receptor was taken from a young man in good health. Sequencing was carried out using naive CD4+ T cells sorted from blood. Subset denoted: CD45RA+ positively selected.

The CDR3 DNA reads TGTGCCAGCAGTCCGCCGGGACGGGGGGAGCAGTACTTC. Protein: CASSPPGRGEQYF. This chain connects TRBV6-6 to TRBJ2-7; perhaps TRBD2 as D (6 bases). Germline V gene sequence: CDR1 MNHNY, CDR2 SVGAGI (reference sequence). Trimming took 5 bases from V and 7 from J, leaving 15 bases between them. The CDR3 contains 13 residues.